What follows are 15 T cell receptor beta chains derived from one specimen sequenced in a study of blood T cell repertoires in COVID-19. The data were produced by immunoSEQ multiplex PCR, yet TCRdb's version contains in-frame clones alone and is incomplete. In the table there are about 310,000 clones, 90% of which are singletons. Sequenced material: peripheral blood. The receptors here all came from a woman aged 25 to 39 with COVID-19, enrolled during active disease.

J is TRBJ1-6 and V is TRBV30; D not certain. Deletions cut 0 bases from V and 9 bases from J, with 15 bases between. The CDR3 spans 15 residues. In germline, CDR1 is GTSNPN, CDR2 SVGIG (reference sequence). This CDR3 is CAWSVRALGSSPLHF. Here the CDR3 DNA reads TGTGCCTGGAGTGTAAGAGCGCTAGGGAGTTCACCCCTCCACTTT.

V usage is TRBV7-2 and J usage is TRBJ1-5; D unresolved. Deletions cut 2 bases from V and 7 bases from J, with 15 bases between. The CDR3 contains 15 residues. Germline loops: CDR1 SGHTA, CDR2 FQGNSA. CDR3 nucleotide sequence: TGTGCCAGCAGCTTAAGGCAGGAAGCCTGGCAGCCCCAGCATTTT. This translates into CASSLRQEAWQPQHF.

This clone was picked up one time. This sequence joins TRBV28 and TRBJ2-7; the match to TRBD1 covers 9 bases. Germline V lookup: CDR1 MDHEN, CDR2 SYDVKM. The CDR3 has 15 amino acids. Trimming removed 6 bases from V and 10 bases from J; junction bases left unmatched: 16. This CDR3 is CASRPPGQGLGDQYF. The CDR3 DNA reads TGTGCCAGCAGGCCCCCGGGACAGGGCCTAGGGGACCAGTACTTC.

This chain uses TRBV5-1 with TRBJ2-5; TRBD1 matches 7 bases. The J segment lost 4 bases and the V segment lost 4 bases, leaving 7 bases of the junction unmatched. CDR1 SGHRS and CDR2 YFSETQ come from the germline V gene. The CDR3 loop spans 14 amino acids. CDR3 in amino acids: CASSKGQRGETQYF. CDR3 sequence (DNA): TGCGCCAGCAGCAAGGGACAGCGAGGAGAGACCCAGTACTTC.

This chain joins TRBV19 and TRBJ1-1; maybe TRBD1 (6 bases). V was cut by 7 bases and J by 1 base, with 13 bases left in between. Germline values: CDR1 LNHDA, CDR2 SQIVND (reference sequence). This CDR3 has 14 amino acids. The CDR3 is CASTLGAGNTEAFF. The CDR3 region has the DNA TGTGCCAGTACTCTGGGGGCAGGGAACACTGAAGCTTTCTTT.

This clone was found a few times. This chain connects TRBV24-1 to TRBJ1-5, with 7 nucleotides matching TRBD1. The CDR3 totals 13 residues. The V gene end was trimmed by 9 bases and the J gene end by 0 bases; junction bases not matched to a gene: 1. Germline V gene data show CDR1 as KGHDR and CDR2 as SFDVKD. The DNA for the CDR3 is TGTGCCACCCAGGGGGTTAGCAATCAGCCCCAGCATTTT. This encodes CATQGVSNQPQHF.

This chain links TRBV30 with TRBJ1-5; TRBD1 matches 10 bases. The CDR3 has 13 residues. Germline lookup yields CDR1 GTSNPN and CDR2 SVGIG (reference sequence). Here the CDR3 reads CACRDRGDQPQHF. The DNA of the CDR3 is TGTGCATGCCGGGACAGGGGAGATCAGCCCCAGCATTTT. Supplemented by reference TRBV30 and TRBJ1-5, the full variable domain reads SQTIHQWPATLVQPVGSPLSLECTVEGTSNPNLYWYRQAAGRGLQLLFYSVGIGQISSEVPQNLSASRPQDRQFILSSKKLLLSDSGFYLCACRDRGDQPQHFGDGTRLSIL.

The DNA of the CDR3 is TGTGCCATCAGTACCGGGACAGGGAATCAGCCCCAGCATTTT. Encoded protein: CAISTGTGNQPQHF. The genes are TRBV10-3 and TRBJ1-5; 9 nucleotides agree with TRBD1. This CDR3 is built from 14 residues. V shed 5 bases and J 4 bases; nucleotides not matched to a gene: 3. Looked up from germline, CDR1 is ENHRY and CDR2 is SYGVKD.

The chain joins TRBV3-1 (or the pseudogene TRBV3-2) to TRBJ2-4; 7 bases fit TRBD2. Losses at the gene ends were 1 base for V and 3 bases for J; bases not matched to a gene: 3. Per germline, CDR1 LGHDT and CDR2 YNNKEL (reference sequence). The CDR3 runs 15 residues. The CDR3 sequence is CASSQVGGVKNIQYF. DNA for the CDR3: TGTGCCAGCAGCCAAGTGGGAGGGGTCAAAAACATTCAGTACTTC.

The genes are TRBV19 and TRBJ2-1, with D possibly TRBD1 on 6 matching bases. Germline lookup yields CDR1 LNHDA and CDR2 SQIVND (reference sequence). This CDR3 is 13 amino acids long. V lost 2 bases to trimming and J lost 12 bases, with 14 bases between them. In DNA, the CDR3 is TGTGCCAGTAGTATACGATCAGGGGATGGGCAGTTCTTC. Amino acid sequence: CASSIRSGDGQFF. Full variable domain (rest looked up from reference TRBV19 and TRBJ2-1): DGGITQSPKYLFRKEGQNVTLSCEQNLNHDAMYWYRQDPGQGLRLIYYSQIVNDFQKGDIAEGYSVSREKKESFPLTVTSAQKNPTAFYLCASSIRSGDGQFFGPGTRLTVL.

This chain connects TRBV19 to TRBJ1-4; no firm D call. The germline gives CDR1 LNHDA, CDR2 SQIVND (reference sequence). Trimming pared 2 bases from V and 8 bases from J, leaving 12 bases between. The CDR3 spans 14 residues. CDR3 region: CASSIHAVEEKLFF. In DNA, the CDR3 is TGTGCCAGTAGTATACACGCGGTAGAGGAAAAACTGTTTTTT.

V usage is TRBV5-1 and J usage is TRBJ1-1; TRBD1 agrees at 8 bases. In germline, CDR1 is SGHRS, CDR2 YFSETQ. J was trimmed by 4 bases and V by 6 bases; bases with no gene match: 5. CDR3 size: 13 residues. CDR3 amino acids: CASTETGATEAFF. The CDR3 DNA reads TGCGCCAGCACTGAGACAGGGGCCACTGAAGCTTTCTTT.

CDR3 DNA: TGTGCCAGCAGTTTATGGAGGGATCAGCCCCAGCATTTT. Residues: CASSLWRDQPQHF. This sequence joins TRBV27 and TRBJ1-5; unclear D gene. This CDR3 region has 13 residues. In germline, CDR1 is MNHEY, CDR2 SMNVEV (reference sequence). V was cut by 1 base and J by 5 bases, with 6 bases left in between.

The J gene is TRBJ2-7, the V gene TRBV7-2; weak D call: TRBD2 (6 bases). The CDR3 contains 15 residues. V shed 5 bases and J shed 2 bases, with 16 bases lying between them. Per germline, CDR1 SGHTA and CDR2 FQGNSA. DNA for the CDR3: TGTGCCAGCAGCGAAAGAGGGACTGGTACCTACGAGCAGTACTTC. This codes for CASSERGTGTYEQYF.

This sequence joins TRBV19 and TRBJ2-1; 10 nucleotides agree with TRBD2. The CDR3 spans 17 residues. V dropped 2 bases and J dropped 5; count of bases not matched to a gene: 9. Germline CDR1 reads LNHDA; CDR2 reads SQIVND (reference sequence). CDR3 sequence: CASSISAGGPPHNEQFF. CDR3 DNA: TGTGCCAGTAGTATATCAGCGGGAGGGCCTCCCCACAATGAGCAGTTCTTC.